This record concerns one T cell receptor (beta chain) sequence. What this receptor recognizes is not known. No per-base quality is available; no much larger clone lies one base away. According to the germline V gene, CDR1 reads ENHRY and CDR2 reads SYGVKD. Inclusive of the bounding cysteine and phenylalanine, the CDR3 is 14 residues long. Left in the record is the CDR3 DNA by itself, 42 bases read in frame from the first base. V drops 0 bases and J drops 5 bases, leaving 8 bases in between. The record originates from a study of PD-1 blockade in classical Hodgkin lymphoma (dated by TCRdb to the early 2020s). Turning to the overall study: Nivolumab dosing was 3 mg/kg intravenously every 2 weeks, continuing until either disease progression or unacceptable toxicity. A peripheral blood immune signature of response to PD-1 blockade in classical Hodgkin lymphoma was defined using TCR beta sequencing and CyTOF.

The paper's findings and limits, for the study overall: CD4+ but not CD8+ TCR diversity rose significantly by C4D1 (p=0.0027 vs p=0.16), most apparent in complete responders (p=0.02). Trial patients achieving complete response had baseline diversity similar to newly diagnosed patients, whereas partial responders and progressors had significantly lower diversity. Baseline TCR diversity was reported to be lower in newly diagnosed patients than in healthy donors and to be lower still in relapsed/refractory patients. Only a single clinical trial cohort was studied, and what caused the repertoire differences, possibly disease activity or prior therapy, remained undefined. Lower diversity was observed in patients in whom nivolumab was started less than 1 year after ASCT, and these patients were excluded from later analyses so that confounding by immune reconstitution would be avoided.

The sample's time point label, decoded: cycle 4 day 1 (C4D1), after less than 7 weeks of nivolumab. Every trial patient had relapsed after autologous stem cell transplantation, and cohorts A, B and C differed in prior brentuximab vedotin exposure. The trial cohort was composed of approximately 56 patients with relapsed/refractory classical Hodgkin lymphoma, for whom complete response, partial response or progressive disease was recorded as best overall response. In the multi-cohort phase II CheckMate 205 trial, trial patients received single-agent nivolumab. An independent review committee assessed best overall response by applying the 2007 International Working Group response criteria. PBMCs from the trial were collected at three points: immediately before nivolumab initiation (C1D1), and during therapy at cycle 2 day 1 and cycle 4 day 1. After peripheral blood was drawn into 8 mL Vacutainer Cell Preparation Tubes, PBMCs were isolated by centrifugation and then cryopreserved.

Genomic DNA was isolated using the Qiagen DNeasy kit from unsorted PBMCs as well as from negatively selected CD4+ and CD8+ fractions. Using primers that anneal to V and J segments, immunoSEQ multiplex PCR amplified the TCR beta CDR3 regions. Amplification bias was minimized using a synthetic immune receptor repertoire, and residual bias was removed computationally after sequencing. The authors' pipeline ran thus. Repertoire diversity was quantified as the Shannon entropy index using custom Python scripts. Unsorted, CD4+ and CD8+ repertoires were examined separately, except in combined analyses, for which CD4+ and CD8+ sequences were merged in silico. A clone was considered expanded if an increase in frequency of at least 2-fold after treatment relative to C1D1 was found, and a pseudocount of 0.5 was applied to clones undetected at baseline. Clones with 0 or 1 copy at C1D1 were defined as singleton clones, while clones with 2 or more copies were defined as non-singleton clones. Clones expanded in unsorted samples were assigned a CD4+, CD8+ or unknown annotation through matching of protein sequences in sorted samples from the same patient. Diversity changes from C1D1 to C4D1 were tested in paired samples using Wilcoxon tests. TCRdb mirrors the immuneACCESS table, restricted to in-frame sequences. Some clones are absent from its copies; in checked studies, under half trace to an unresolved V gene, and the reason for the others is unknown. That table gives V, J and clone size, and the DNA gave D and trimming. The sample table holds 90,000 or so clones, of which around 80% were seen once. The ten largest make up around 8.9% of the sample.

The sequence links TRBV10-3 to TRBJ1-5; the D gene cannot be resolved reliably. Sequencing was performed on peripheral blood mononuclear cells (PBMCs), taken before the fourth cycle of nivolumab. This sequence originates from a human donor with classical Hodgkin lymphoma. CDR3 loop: CAISESRRDQPQHF. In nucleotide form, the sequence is TGTGCCATCAGTGAGTCCAGGAGGGATCAGCCCCAGCATTTT.